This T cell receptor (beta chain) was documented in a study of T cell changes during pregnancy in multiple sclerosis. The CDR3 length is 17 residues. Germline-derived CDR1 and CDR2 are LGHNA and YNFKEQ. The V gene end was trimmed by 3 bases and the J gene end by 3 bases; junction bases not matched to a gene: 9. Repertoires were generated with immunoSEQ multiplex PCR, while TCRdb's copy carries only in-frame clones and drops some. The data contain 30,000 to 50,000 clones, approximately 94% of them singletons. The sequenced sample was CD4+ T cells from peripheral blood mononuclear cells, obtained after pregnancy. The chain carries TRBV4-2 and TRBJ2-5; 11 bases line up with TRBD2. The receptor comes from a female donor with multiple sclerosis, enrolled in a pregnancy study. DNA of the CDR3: TGTGCCAGCAGCCAGAGCAAACCGGGACTAGCGGAAGAGACCCAGTACTTC. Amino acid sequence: CASSQSKPGLAEETQYF.